This passage covers 32 T cell receptor beta chains from one sample sequenced in a study of CD8 T cells in ankylosing spondylitis. These receptors are not linked to any known antigen. General study findings and limits: Characteristic, it appeared, of ankylosing spondylitis blood was a TCR beta motif of seven or eight highly homologous variants.

TCRdb reprocessed the 5' RACE reads with MiXCR, giving one entry per CDR3 protein. This sample has just under 550,000 distinct CDR3 sequences, with over 9.5% found just once. The sequenced sample was blood, either unsorted or a sorted T cell fraction (not recorded which). These receptors were obtained from a male donor with ankylosing spondylitis.

The table lists this clonotype with a few counts. This rearrangement joins TRBV3-1 to TRBJ2-1; 12 bases fit TRBD2. V lost 4 bases to trimming and J lost 9 bases; unmatched junction nucleotides: 4. CDR3 length: 14 residues. Per the germline V gene, CDR1 is LGHDT and CDR2 is YNNKEL (reference sequence). The CDR3 spells CASSPTSGGTEQFF. The CDR3 DNA sequence: TGTGCCAGCAGCCCAACTAGCGGGGGGACTGAGCAGTTCTTC.

This rearrangement joins TRBV3-1 to TRBJ2-1, with 8 bases identical to TRBD2. CDR1 and CDR2 from the germline V gene are LGHDT and YNNKEL (reference sequence). Unmatched junction bases numbered 11, after V lost 7 bases and J lost 3 bases. The CDR3 consists of 16 residues. The chain's CDR3 is CASNREGGKHYNEQFF. Here the CDR3 DNA reads TGTGCCAGCAACCGGGAGGGAGGGAAGCACTACAATGAGCAGTTCTTC.

At least ten counts were recorded for this clonotype. The chain recombines TRBV7-9 with TRBJ1-2; D is uncertain. CDR1 is SEHNR and CDR2 is FQNEAQ in the germline V gene (reference sequence). The CDR3 is 13 residues long. Trimming took off 5 bases at V and 4 bases at J, with 11 bases between the two ends. CDR3 DNA sequence: TGTGCCAGCAGCACAGCGCGAGGCTATGGCTACACCTTC. Amino acids: CASSTARGYGYTF.

The sample holds many counts of this clonotype. V is TRBV20-1 and J is TRBJ2-1; TRBD1 matches at 10 bases. In germline, CDR1 is DFQATT, CDR2 SNEGSKA (reference sequence). The CDR3 has 14 amino acids. The V segment lost 2 bases and the J segment 7 bases; nucleotides outside the gene matches: 5. The chain's CDR3 is CSARSGTGVNEQFF. In DNA, the CDR3 is TGCAGTGCTAGATCCGGGACAGGGGTGAATGAGCAGTTCTTC.

This clonotype was recorded a few times. The chain links TRBV3-1 to TRBJ2-7; perhaps TRBD2 as D (5 bases). V was pared by 1 base and J by 3 bases, with 10 bases between. CDR1 and CDR2 from the germline V gene are LGHDT and YNNKEL (reference sequence). The CDR3 loop spans 14 amino acids. This chain's CDR3 is CASSQGVGGYEQYV. CDR3 nucleotides: TGTGCCAGCAGCCAAGGGGTCGGAGGCTACGAGCAGTACGTC.

The V and J genes are TRBV5-6 and TRBJ2-1; either TRBD1 or TRBD2 may supply D (6 bases each). V was shortened by 7 bases and J by 6 bases, with 20 bases between the two germline ends. The CDR3 extends over 15 amino acids. Per germline, CDR1 SGHDT and CDR2 YYEEEE. In DNA, the CDR3 is TGTGCCAGCGCAAACCGGGGGCCCGGAGTCAATGAGCAGTTCTTC. Its protein is CASANRGPGVNEQFF.

Only a few counts were recorded for this clonotype. The chain couples TRBV3-1 to TRBJ2-7; D may correspond to TRBD1 or TRBD2 (5 bases each). With 0 bases removed from V and 2 bases from J, the gap between germline ends came to 11 bases. Per germline, CDR1 LGHDT and CDR2 YNNKEL (reference sequence). CDR3 length equals 15 residues. The CDR3: CASSQDRRDPYEQYF. CDR3 nucleotide sequence: TGTGCCAGCAGCCAAGATCGCAGGGACCCCTACGAGCAGTACTTC.

There are a few counts of this clonotype. This chain uses TRBV5-1 with TRBJ2-1; TRBD1 aligns across 8 bases. CDR1 is SGHRS, CDR2 YFSETQ, per germline. The CDR3 spans 15 residues. V lost 4 bases, J lost 10 bases, and 13 bases stayed unmatched. CDR3 sequence (DNA): TGCGCCAGCAGCCACCCGGACAGGGAGCCACGGGAGCAGTTCTTC. It specifies CASSHPDREPREQFF.

J is TRBJ2-1 and V is TRBV5-8, with TRBD2 identical over 7 bases. CDR3 size: 16 residues. Germline V CDR1 and CDR2: SGHTS, YDEGEE. V lost 0 bases, J lost 2 bases, and 5 bases stayed unmatched. The CDR3 loop is CASSLDAGATYNEQFF. For the CDR3, the DNA is TGTGCCAGCAGCTTGGACGCGGGAGCGACCTACAATGAGCAGTTCTTC. Complete variable domain (other parts from reference TRBV5-8 and TRBJ2-1): EAGVTQSPTHLIKTRGQQATLRCSPISGHTSVYWYQQALGLGLQFLLWYDEGEERNRGNFPPRFSGRQFPNYSSELNVNALELEDSALYLCASSLDAGATYNEQFFGPGTRLTVL.

A few counts support this clonotype. The chain carries TRBV20-1 and TRBJ2-5; D remains unclear. Looked up from germline, CDR1 is DFQATT and CDR2 is SNEGSKA (reference sequence). V lost 4 bases to trimming and J lost 5 bases, with 14 bases between them. The CDR3 totals 13 residues. CDR3 nucleotide sequence: TGCAGTGCTAATGTTGGCTACTGGGAGACCCAGTACTTC. This translates into CSANVGYWETQYF.

The table lists this clonotype with many counts. The J gene is TRBJ2-5, the V gene TRBV29-1; 10 bases are a match to TRBD1. Germline values: CDR1 SQVTM, CDR2 ANQGSEA. The CDR3 is 16 residues long. V dropped 8 bases and J dropped 5; count of bases not matched to a gene: 17. This CDR3 is CSIRDRGKSKRETQYF. As DNA, the CDR3 is TGCAGCATCCGGGACAGGGGAAAGAGTAAGAGGGAGACCCAGTACTTC.

This clonotype came up a few times. The chain joins TRBV20-1 to TRBJ1-6; D uncertain. V lost 3 bases to trimming and J lost 5 bases, with 8 bases between them. Germline CDR1 and CDR2: DFQATT and SNEGSKA (reference sequence). This CDR3 contains 13 residues. CDR3 sequence reads: CSAREGNNSPLHF. The DNA of the CDR3 is TGCAGTGCTAGGGAAGGGAATAATTCACCCCTCCACTTT.

This clonotype has just a few counts. The chain is built from TRBV12-3 or TRBV12-4 and TRBJ2-7; 7 nucleotides line up with TRBD1. CDR3 length: 17 residues. J gave up 5 bases and V 3 bases, and 16 bases lay outside the gene matches. This CDR3 is CASSFNKWEGGFDEQYF. The CDR3 region has the DNA TGTGCCAGCAGTTTTAATAAATGGGAAGGGGGCTTCGACGAGCAGTACTTC.

This clonotype was seen more than once but under ten times. The chain links TRBV20-1 to TRBJ2-7; 11 nucleotides align to TRBD2. The CDR3 totals 13 residues. The V and J ends lost 3 bases and 6 bases, in that order; junction bases with no gene match: 4. From germline, CDR1 is DFQATT and CDR2 SNEGSKA (reference sequence). The DNA for the CDR3 is TGCAGTGCTAGCGTTAGCGGGGGGGGCGAGCAGTACGTC. This encodes CSASVSGGGEQYV.

This clonotype was found a few times. The CDR3: CASSLRDSREETQYF. The DNA for the CDR3 is TGTGCCAGCAGCCTCCGGGACTCCAGGGAAGAGACCCAGTACTTC. V usage is TRBV4-2 and J usage is TRBJ2-5; weak D call: TRBD2 (6 bases). V was shortened by 4 bases and J by 3 bases, with 15 bases between the two germline ends. The CDR3 consists of 15 residues. Germline loops: CDR1 LGHNA, CDR2 YNFKEQ.

The chain links TRBV5-1 to TRBJ1-6; unclear D gene. The germline gives CDR1 SGHRS, CDR2 YFSETQ. Trimming shortened V by 1 base and J by 7 bases, and 9 bases separated the two germline ends. The CDR3 length is 14 residues. This chain's CDR3 is CASSLPGSNSPLHF. The DNA for the CDR3 is TGCGCCAGCAGCTTGCCGGGTAGCAATTCACCCCTCCACTTT.

This rearrangement joins TRBV5-1 to TRBJ2-1; TRBD2 aligns across 8 bases. The CDR3 has 15 amino acids. V lost 2 bases and J lost 7; bases outside the gene matches: 8. CDR1 SGHRS and CDR2 YFSETQ come from the germline V gene. The CDR3 is CASSFNSGKGNEQFF. The DNA for the CDR3 is TGCGCCAGCAGCTTCAATAGCGGGAAGGGTAATGAGCAGTTCTTC.

The J gene is TRBJ2-1, the V gene TRBV27; 8 bases are shared with TRBD2. CDR1 is MNHEY and CDR2 is SMNVEV in the germline V gene (reference sequence). V shed 5 bases and J 4 bases; nucleotides not matched to a gene: 7. CDR3 length: 15 residues. CDR3 nucleotides: TGTGCCAGCAGTGAGTCTAGCGGGTTATACAATGAGCAGTTCTTC. Translating gives CASSESSGLYNEQFF.

This clonotype came up a few times. In DNA, the CDR3 is TGTGCCAGCAGTCCAAGGGGCGATCAGCCCCAGCATTTT. Its protein product is CASSPRGDQPQHF. This rearrangement joins TRBV14 to TRBJ1-5; D is possibly TRBD1 (5 bases). Trimming removed 6 bases from V and 5 bases from J, with 11 bases in between. CDR1 is SGHDN, CDR2 FVKESK, per germline. The CDR3 runs 13 residues.

The chain carries TRBV20-1 and TRBJ2-5; D possibly corresponds to TRBD2 (6 bases). The ends were cut back, 5 bases at V and 7 bases at J, with 14 bases in the middle. The length of the CDR3 is 12 residues. Germline V gives CDR1 DFQATT, CDR2 SNEGSKA (reference sequence). CDR3 nucleotide sequence: TGCAGTGCTTCGATCCACGGGGGGACCCAGTACTTC. Encoded protein: CSASIHGGTQYF.

This clonotype was picked up a small number of times. The chain employs TRBV10-2 and TRBJ1-3; 10 bases line up with TRBD1. The CDR3 is 16 residues long. After removal of 3 bases from V and 1 base from J, the junction contained 3 bases not matched to a gene. Germline CDR1 reads WSHSY; CDR2 reads SAAADI. CDR3 in amino acids: CASSERTGGSGNTIYF. CDR3 in DNA: TGCGCCAGCAGTGAAAGGACAGGGGGTTCTGGAAACACCATATATTTT.

V gene TRBV12-5 combines with J gene TRBJ1-2; 11 bases line up with TRBD1. J gave up 5 bases and V 1 base, and 9 bases lay outside the gene matches. Germline V gives CDR1 LGHNT, CDR2 FRNRAP. The CDR3 is 17 amino acids. The CDR3 DNA follows: TGTGCTAGTGGTTTGGATAGGTCCCGGGACAGGGGGTATGGCTACACCTTC. Translated: CASGLDRSRDRGYGYTF.

This chain connects TRBV25-1 to TRBJ1-4; no clear D. This CDR3 region has 14 residues. Germline loops: CDR1 MGHDK, CDR2 SYGVNS. Deletions cut 3 bases from V and 7 bases from J, with 12 bases between. Written as DNA, the CDR3 is TGTGCCAGCAGTGATACCGGGTTTTCTGAAAAACTGTTTTTT. It is translated as CASSDTGFSEKLFF.

The rearrangement joins TRBV4-1 to TRBJ2-3, with TRBD2 matching 13 bases. This CDR3 comprises 17 residues. Trimming cost V 3 bases and J 1 base; bases outside gene matches: 4. Germline-derived CDR1 and CDR2 are MGHRA and YSYEKL. The CDR3 nucleotides read TGCGCCAGCAGCCAGGGACTAGCGGGGTGGGGCACAGATACGCAGTATTTT. Encoded protein: CASSQGLAGWGTDTQYF.

The rearrangement joins TRBV5-1 to TRBJ2-5; D is possibly TRBD1 (6 bases). CDR1 and CDR2 from the germline V gene are SGHRS and YFSETQ. The CDR3 is made up of 13 amino acids. V lost 6 bases to trimming and J lost 5 bases, with 14 bases between them. CDR3 region: CASTEGVLETQYF. In nucleotides, the CDR3 is TGCGCCAGCACCGAGGGGGTCCTGGAGACCCAGTACTTC.

This chain links TRBV12-3 or TRBV12-4 with TRBJ1-2, with a weak D call TRBD1 (6 bases). The CDR3 loop spans 13 amino acids. The ends were cut back, 4 bases at V and 1 base at J, with 7 bases in the middle. CDR3 bases: TGTGCCAGCAGTTGGGACAATAACTATGGCTACACCTTC. Encoded protein: CASSWDNNYGYTF.

Many counts were recorded for this clonotype. This chain uses TRBV12-3 or TRBV12-4 with TRBJ2-6; possibly TRBD1 for D (5 bases). This CDR3 comprises 16 residues. V shed 6 bases and J shed 4 bases, with 16 bases lying between them. In nucleotides, the CDR3 is TGTGCCAGCAGCCGCCCAGGGTCAGCAGGGGCCAACGTCCTGACTTTC. This translates into CASSRPGSAGANVLTF.

The chain links TRBV7-2 to TRBJ2-1; D is unclear. Trimming removed 5 bases at V and 5 bases at J, with 13 bases between. From germline, CDR1 is SGHTA and CDR2 FQGNSA. This CDR3 comprises 14 residues. This chain's CDR3 is CASSPLVQHNEQFF. The CDR3 DNA reads as TGTGCCAGCAGCCCCCTGGTCCAGCACAATGAGCAGTTCTTC.

The gene calls are TRBV5-6 and TRBJ1-1; TRBD1 agrees at 8 bases. The length of the CDR3 is 13 residues. The J segment lost 7 bases and the V segment lost 4 bases, leaving 6 bases of the junction unmatched. Germline loops: CDR1 SGHDT, CDR2 YYEEEE. Here the CDR3 reads CASSLHGTGEAFF. The DNA of the CDR3 is TGTGCCAGCAGCCTTCATGGGACAGGTGAAGCTTTCTTT.

The chain employs TRBV24-1 and TRBJ2-3; D gene ambiguous. V was pared by 3 bases and J by 3 bases, with 12 bases between. This CDR3 region has 15 residues. Germline CDR1 and CDR2: KGHDR and SFDVKD. CDR3 in DNA: TGTGCCACCAGTGATCAACAGTTCGAAACAGATACGCAGTATTTT. It codes for CATSDQQFETDTQYF.

This clonotype was recorded a few times. The V and J genes are TRBV15 and TRBJ2-7, with D perhaps TRBD1 (6 bases). CDR1 and CDR2 from the germline V gene are LNHNV and YYDKDF (reference sequence). CDR3 size: 14 residues. Trimming cost V 3 bases and J 4 bases, with 13 bases left between them. The CDR3 loop is CATSSGQGGYEQYF. CDR3 coding DNA: TGTGCCACCAGCAGCGGACAAGGGGGATACGAGCAGTACTTC.

J is TRBJ1-1 and V is TRBV9; a possible D gene is TRBD1 (6 bases). In germline, CDR1 is SGDLS, CDR2 YYNGEE. There are 14 residues in the CDR3. Trimming removed 0 bases from V and 7 bases from J, with 13 bases in between. CDR3 nucleotides: TGTGCCAGCAGCGTAGGTTCAGGGGTTGGTGAAGCTTTCTTT. Amino acid sequence: CASSVGSGVGEAFF.